The 21 T cell receptor beta chains listed next were all sequenced from one sample in a study of cytomegalovirus exposure and HLA in healthy donors. The repertoire was sequenced with immunoSEQ multiplex PCR; TCRdb's copy has only in-frame clones and lacks some. The sample includes 70,000 to 90,000 clones, 70% to 90% of them seen just once. Sequenced input: PBMCs. The receptors shown here come from a young man in good health and CMV-seronegative.

The chain has TRBV27 and TRBJ2-4, with a possible D match to TRBD2 (5 bases). This CDR3 is 15 amino acids long. CDR1 MNHEY and CDR2 SMNVEV come from the germline V gene (reference sequence). Trimming stripped 3 bases from V and 6 bases from J, with 15 bases between. The CDR3 is CASSFGLHNGNIQYF. The DNA of the CDR3 is TGTGCCAGCAGTTTTGGACTGCACAATGGAAACATTCAGTACTTC.

This sequence joins TRBV18 and TRBJ1-2, with no clear D. Germline lookup yields CDR1 KGHSH and CDR2 LQKENI. This CDR3 region has 14 residues. V lost 3 bases to trimming and J lost 2 bases, with 10 bases between them. CDR3 DNA: TGTGCCAGCTCACCGGTCGGCAGGAACTATGGCTACACCTTC. The encoded protein is CASSPVGRNYGYTF.

V and J are TRBV5-1 and TRBJ1-2; TRBD1 matches at 10 bases. The length of the CDR3 is 14 residues. V lost 4 bases, J lost 3 bases, and 3 bases stayed unmatched. The germline CDR1 and CDR2 sequences are SGHRS and YFSETQ. CDR3 in amino acids: CASSPGTGDYGYTF. The DNA for the CDR3 is TGCGCCAGCAGCCCGGGGACAGGGGACTATGGCTACACCTTC.

The V and J genes are TRBV28 and TRBJ1-2; 9 positions agree with TRBD1. Germline CDR1 and CDR2: MDHEN and SYDVKM. The CDR3 covers 13 residues. Trimming at V came to 6 bases and at J to 8 bases, leaving 7 bases not matched to a gene. The CDR3 loop is CASRPQGAIGYTF. CDR3 DNA: TGTGCCAGCAGGCCACAGGGGGCTATAGGCTACACCTTC.

The chain joins TRBV7-8 to TRBJ2-2, with D possibly TRBD2 on 5 matching bases. Trimming removed 7 bases from V and 3 bases from J, with 15 bases in between. Germline V CDR1 and CDR2: SGHVS, FQNEAQ. The CDR3 has 15 amino acids. CDR3 sequence reads: CASTTHRGYTGELFF. CDR3 sequence (DNA): TGTGCCAGCACCACCCACCGGGGATACACCGGGGAGCTGTTTTTT.

The chain employs TRBV6-6 and TRBJ2-7; 14 nucleotides match TRBD2. Germline V lookup: CDR1 MNHNY, CDR2 SVGAGI (reference sequence). This CDR3 has 15 residues. V dropped 4 bases and J dropped 7; count of bases not matched to a gene: 6. The DNA of the CDR3 is TGTGCCAGCAGTTCCTCCGGGACTAGCGGGAGAGAGCAGTACGTC. It specifies CASSSSGTSGREQYV.

This clone has just one count. The chain joins TRBV27 to TRBJ1-2; D is unclear. V was pared by 5 bases and J by 4 bases, with 11 bases between. This CDR3 contains 13 residues. Germline CDR1 MNHEY, CDR2 SMNVEV (reference sequence). CDR3 loop: CASSVGALYGYTF. In DNA, the CDR3 is TGTGCCAGCAGTGTCGGAGCCCTCTATGGCTACACCTTC.

The V call is TRBV5-1, the J call TRBJ2-1; the match to TRBD2 covers 12 bases. This CDR3 spans 18 amino acids. Germline CDR1 and CDR2: SGHRS and YFSETQ. J was trimmed by 0 bases and V by 4 bases; bases with no gene match: 8. This CDR3 is CASSPWTSGVSSYNEQFF. The CDR3 DNA follows: TGCGCCAGCAGCCCTTGGACTAGCGGGGTTAGCTCCTACAATGAGCAGTTCTTC.

This clone showed up just once. The V and J genes are TRBV4-2 and TRBJ1-2; perhaps TRBD1 as D (6 bases). The germline V gene encodes CDR1 LGHNA and CDR2 YNFKEQ. V lost 4 bases, J lost 5 bases, and 8 bases lay in between. CDR3 size: 12 residues. CDR3 in amino acids: CASSPGTYGYTF. Written as DNA, the CDR3 is TGTGCCAGCAGCCCGGGGACATATGGCTACACCTTC.

The chain carries TRBV6-1 and TRBJ2-2; TRBD2 matches at 9 bases. The V gene end was trimmed by 9 bases and the J gene end by 5 bases; junction bases not matched to a gene: 10. CDR3 length equals 15 residues. Germline V lookup: CDR1 MNHNS, CDR2 SASEGT. The CDR3 DNA follows: TGTGCCAGTCCCCCCGTAGCGGGAGATACCGGGGAGCTGTTTTTT. This gives the protein CASPPVAGDTGELFF.

This chain's CDR3 is CASSERGASSGIGETQYF. Here the CDR3 DNA reads TGTGCCAGCAGTGAAAGGGGGGCGTCTAGCGGGATTGGAGAGACCCAGTACTTC. The chain combines TRBV6-1 with TRBJ2-5; TRBD2 matches at 9 bases. Germline CDR1 and CDR2: MNHNS and SASEGT. This CDR3 spans 18 amino acids. J was trimmed by 4 bases and V by 2 bases; bases with no gene match: 14.

The rearrangement links TRBV7-3 to TRBJ2-7; D is ambiguous. V lost 5 bases and J 0 bases, leaving 11 bases between the germline ends. From germline, CDR1 is SGHTA and CDR2 FQGTGA. This CDR3 region has 14 residues. The CDR3 region is CASSQPLSSYEQYF. The DNA for the CDR3 is TGTGCCAGCAGCCAACCCCTAAGCTCCTACGAGCAGTACTTC.

The CDR3: CASSFGTSGGGETQYF. CDR3 DNA: TGTGCCAGCAGTTTCGGGACTAGCGGGGGTGGAGAGACCCAGTACTTC. This chain links TRBV28 with TRBJ2-5; 14 bases map to TRBD2. CDR3 length equals 16 residues. Trimming at V came to 3 bases and at J to 4 bases, leaving 4 bases not matched to a gene. Germline V gene sequence: CDR1 MDHEN, CDR2 SYDVKM.

This clone was seen a few times. This chain connects TRBV5-4 to TRBJ1-1, with D hard to call. The length of the CDR3 is 11 residues. The V gene lost 3 bases and the J gene lost 3 bases, with 3 bases spanning the gap. Germline assignment: CDR1 SGHNT and CDR2 YYREEE (reference sequence). The CDR3 loop reads CASSSYTEAFF. The CDR3 DNA reads TGTGCCAGCAGCTCATACACTGAAGCTTTCTTT.

The rearrangement uses TRBV4-1 and TRBJ1-5, with D maybe TRBD1 (5 bases). Germline V gene lookup returns CDR1 MGHRA and CDR2 YSYEKL. Deletions cut 1 base from V and 0 bases from J, with 19 bases between. The CDR3 is 19 amino acids. CDR3 in DNA: TGCGCCAGCAGCCAAGGAGGGCAGGGAGGACTCTATAGCAATCAGCCCCAGCATTTT. Its translation is CASSQGGQGGLYSNQPQHF.

The chain recombines TRBV18 with TRBJ1-3, with TRBD1 identical over 8 bases. The CDR3 totals 16 residues. V dropped 4 bases and J dropped 3; count of bases not matched to a gene: 8. Germline CDR1 KGHSH, CDR2 LQKENI. In DNA form, the CDR3 reads TGTGCCAGCTCACTAGCCGGGACAGGCTTTGGAAACACCATATATTTT. This encodes CASSLAGTGFGNTIYF.

The J gene is TRBJ2-1, the V gene TRBV5-1, with 8 nucleotides matching TRBD1. This CDR3 contains 15 residues. The trim removed 0 bases at V and 5 bases at J, leaving 4 bases unmatched. Germline CDR1 and CDR2: SGHRS and YFSETQ. The chain's CDR3 is CASSLGDRGHNEQFF. In DNA form, the CDR3 reads TGCGCCAGCAGCTTGGGAGACAGGGGCCACAATGAGCAGTTCTTC.

The rearrangement uses TRBV11-2 and TRBJ1-2; tentatively, D is TRBD1 (5 bases). V was pared by 5 bases and J by 0 bases, with 10 bases between. Germline values: CDR1 SGHAT, CDR2 FQNNGV. The CDR3 runs to 14 residues. CDR3 amino acids: CASSPGGSNYGYTF. CDR3 bases: TGTGCCAGCAGCCCTGGGGGGTCTAACTATGGCTACACCTTC. The full variable domain, rest sourced from reference TRBV11-2 and TRBJ1-2, is EAGVAQSPRYKIIEKRQSVAFWCNPISGHATLYWYQQILGQGPKLLIQFQNNGVVDDSQLPKDRFSAERLKGVDSTLKIQPAKLEDSAVYLCASSPGGSNYGYTFGSGTRLTVV.

Concerning this clone itself: A read error may account for a junction end that differs from germline. The chain couples TRBV4-3 to TRBJ2-6; possibly TRBD1 for D (5 bases). Germline CDR1 and CDR2: LGHNA and YSLEER. The CDR3 spans 16 residues. CDR3: CASSQEWDSGANVPTF. The CDR3 nucleotides read TGCGCCAGCAGCCAAGAATGGGATTCTGGGGCCAACGTCCCGACTTTC.

The rearrangement joins TRBV28 to TRBJ2-5, with D perhaps matching TRBD2 (6 bases). Trimming removed 5 bases at V and 4 bases at J, with 20 bases between. The CDR3 runs 16 residues. Germline V lookup: CDR1 MDHEN, CDR2 SYDVKM. CDR3 bases: TGTGCCAGCAGTCGGCCCCCGGAGGGCGGGTCAGAGACCCAGTACTTC. Amino acid sequence: CASSRPPEGGSETQYF.

This chain joins TRBV5-1 and TRBJ2-3; TRBD2 might be the D (5 bases). There are 14 residues in the CDR3. Trimming removed 2 bases from V and 6 bases from J, with 13 bases in between. In germline, CDR1 is SGHRS, CDR2 YFSETQ. CDR3 DNA: TGCGCCAGCAGCTTAGGCCAGACGGGGGATACGCAGTATTTT. Translated, it gives CASSLGQTGDTQYF.